The sequence of this T cell receptor beta chain was determined in a study of OX40 agonist ivuxolimab in advanced cancers. As for the study in general: Patients were treated with ivuxolimab, an agonistic anti-OX40 (CD134) antibody.

Trimming removed 4 bases from V and 4 bases from J, with 16 bases in between. The CDR3 has 15 residues. Germline V gene data show CDR1 as SEHNR and CDR2 as FQNEAQ (reference sequence). Exclusion of a patient followed from autoimmune disease history or systemic immunosuppression. This clone appeared a single time. Its matching antigen is unknown. Assay: immunoSEQ multiplex PCR; the TCRdb copy retains only in-frame clones and omits some. The data show around 80,000 clones, about nine tenths seen once. Study observations and caveats: In general, CD8+ T cells held more expanded clones than CD4+ did, on average.

The V call is TRBV7-9, the J call TRBJ1-2; D is unresolved. The specimen comprised CD4+ or CD8+ T cells sorted from blood, sampled in a trial of the OX40 agonist ivuxolimab. The TCR was taken from an adult with an advanced solid tumor such as melanoma, head and neck, liver or kidney cancer. The CDR3 sequence: CASSSPMKGGYGYTF. CDR3 DNA: TGTGCCAGCAGCTCACCCATGAAGGGTGGCTATGGCTACACCTTC.